This T cell receptor (beta chain) was documented in a study of shared clonotypes between healthy human individuals. The table lists this clone with a few counts. Trimming pared 1 base from V and 1 base from J, leaving 10 bases between. Germline loops: CDR1 LGHNA, CDR2 YNFKEQ. There are 16 residues in the CDR3. Each of the donors was a healthy adult who was HIV-negative and had not had a recent acute infection or vaccination. TCRdb keeps only in-frame clones here, not all; method: immunoSEQ multiplex PCR. The sample yields about 380,000 clones, 96% seen once. The chain uses TRBV4-2 and TRBJ2-2, with TRBD2 as a possible D gene (6 bases). The receptor's source is a man under 40 in good health. Sequenced sample: memory CD8+ T cells sorted from blood. Subset in this sample: CD45RO+ cells pooled with CCR7-negative TemRA cells. CDR3 protein: CASSQVTGRNTGELFF. The CDR3 region has the DNA TGTGCCAGCAGCCAAGTTACCGGGAGGAACACCGGGGAGCTGTTTTTT.